This T cell receptor beta chain was obtained from a study of Graves' ophthalmopathy and Graves' hyperthyroidism. Using RNA transcripts, the TCR beta CDR3 regions were amplified. The library came from an HTBI-primed first-round RT-PCR and a second-round multiplex PCR. TCRdb recomputed calls from the multiplex PCR reads with MiXCR, one row per CDR3 protein. The table has around 600,000 distinct CDR3 sequences, more than 40% seen once. CDR1 SEHNR and CDR2 FQNEAQ come from the germline V gene (reference sequence). The CDR3 runs 13 residues. Trimming took 0 bases from V and 6 from J, leaving 9 bases between them.

This receptor was obtained from an adult man with Graves' ophthalmopathy. V is TRBV7-9 and J is TRBJ2-7, with D perhaps TRBD2 (6 bases). What was sequenced was peripheral blood. In DNA form, the CDR3 reads TGTGCCAGCAGCTTAGCGGAGGGACGCGAGCAGTACTTC. Translation gives CASSLAEGREQYF.